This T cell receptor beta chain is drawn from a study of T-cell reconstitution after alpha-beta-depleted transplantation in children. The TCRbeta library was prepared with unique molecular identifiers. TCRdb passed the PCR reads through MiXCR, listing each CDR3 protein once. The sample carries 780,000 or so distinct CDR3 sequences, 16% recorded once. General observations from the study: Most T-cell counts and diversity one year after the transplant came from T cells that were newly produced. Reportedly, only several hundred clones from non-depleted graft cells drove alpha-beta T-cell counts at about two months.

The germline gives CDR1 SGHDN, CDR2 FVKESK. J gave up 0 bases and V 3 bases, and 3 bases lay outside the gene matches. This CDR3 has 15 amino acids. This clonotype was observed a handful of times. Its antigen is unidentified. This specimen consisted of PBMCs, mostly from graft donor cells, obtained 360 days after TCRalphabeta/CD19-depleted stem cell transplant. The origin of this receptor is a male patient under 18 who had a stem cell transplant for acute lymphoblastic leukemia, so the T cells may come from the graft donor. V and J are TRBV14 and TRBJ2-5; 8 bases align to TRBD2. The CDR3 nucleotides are TGTGCCAGCAGCCAGCGGCGGGAGGACCAAGAGACCCAGTACTTC. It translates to CASSQRREDQETQYF. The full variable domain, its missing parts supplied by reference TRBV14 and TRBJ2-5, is EAGVTQFPSHSVIEKGQTVTLRCDPISGHDNLYWYRRVMGKEIKFLLHFVKESKQDESGMPNNRFLAERTGGTYSTLKVQPAELEDSGVYFCASSQRREDQETQYFGPGTRLLVL.